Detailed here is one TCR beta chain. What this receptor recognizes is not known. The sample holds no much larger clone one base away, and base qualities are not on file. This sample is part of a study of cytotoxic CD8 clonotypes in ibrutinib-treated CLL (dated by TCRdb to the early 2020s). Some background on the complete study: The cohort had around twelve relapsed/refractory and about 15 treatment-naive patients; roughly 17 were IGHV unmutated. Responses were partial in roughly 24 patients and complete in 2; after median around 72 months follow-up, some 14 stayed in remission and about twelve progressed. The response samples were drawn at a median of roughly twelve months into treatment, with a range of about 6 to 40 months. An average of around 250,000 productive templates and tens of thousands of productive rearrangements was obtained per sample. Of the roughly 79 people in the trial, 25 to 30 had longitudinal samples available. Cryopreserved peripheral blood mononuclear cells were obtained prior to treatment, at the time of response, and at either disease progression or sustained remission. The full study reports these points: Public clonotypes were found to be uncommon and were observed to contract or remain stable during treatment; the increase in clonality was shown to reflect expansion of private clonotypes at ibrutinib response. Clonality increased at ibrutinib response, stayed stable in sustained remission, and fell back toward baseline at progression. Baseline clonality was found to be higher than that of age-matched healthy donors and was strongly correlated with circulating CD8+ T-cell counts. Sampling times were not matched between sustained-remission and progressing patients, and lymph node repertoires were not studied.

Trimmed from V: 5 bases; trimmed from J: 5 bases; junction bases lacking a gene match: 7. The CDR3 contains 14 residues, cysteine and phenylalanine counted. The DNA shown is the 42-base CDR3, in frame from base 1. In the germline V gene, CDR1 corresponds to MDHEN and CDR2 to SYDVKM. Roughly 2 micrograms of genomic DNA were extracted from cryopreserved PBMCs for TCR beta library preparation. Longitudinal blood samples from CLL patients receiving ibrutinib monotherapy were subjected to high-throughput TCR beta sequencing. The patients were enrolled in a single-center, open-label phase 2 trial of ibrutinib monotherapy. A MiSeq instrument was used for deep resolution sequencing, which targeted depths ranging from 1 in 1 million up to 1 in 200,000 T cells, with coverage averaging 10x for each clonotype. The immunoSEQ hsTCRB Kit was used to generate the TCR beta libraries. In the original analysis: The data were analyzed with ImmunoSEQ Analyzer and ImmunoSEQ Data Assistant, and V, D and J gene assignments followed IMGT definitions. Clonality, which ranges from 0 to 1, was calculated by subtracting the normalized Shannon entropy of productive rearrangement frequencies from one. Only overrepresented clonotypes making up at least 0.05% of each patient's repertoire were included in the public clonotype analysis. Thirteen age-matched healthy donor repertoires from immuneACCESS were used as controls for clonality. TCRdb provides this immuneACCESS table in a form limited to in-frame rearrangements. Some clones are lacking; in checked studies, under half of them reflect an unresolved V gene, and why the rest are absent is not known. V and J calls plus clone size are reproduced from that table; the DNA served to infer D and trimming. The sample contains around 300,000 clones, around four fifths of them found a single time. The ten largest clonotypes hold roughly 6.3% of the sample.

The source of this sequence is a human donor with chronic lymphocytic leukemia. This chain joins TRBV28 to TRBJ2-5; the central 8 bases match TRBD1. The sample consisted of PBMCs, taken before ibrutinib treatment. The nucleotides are TGTGCCAGCAGTAAGGACAGGGCGGTGGAGACCCAGTACTTC. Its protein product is CASSKDRAVETQYF.